The 18 T cell receptor beta chains presented below share a single source sample, sequenced in a study of blood T cell repertoires in COVID-19. Profiled with immunoSEQ multiplex PCR; TCRdb holds only in-frame clones, not every one. Here the sample spans about 210,000 clones, 88% being singletons. The sample comprised peripheral blood. The receptors come from a man between 65 and 85 years old with acute or convalescent COVID-19.

For the CDR3, the DNA is TGTGCCAGCAGCCAAGAGTTCCCGTACAATGAGCAGTTCTTC. It specifies CASSQEFPYNEQFF. This sequence joins TRBV14 and TRBJ2-1; D remains ambiguous. The CDR3 sequence is 14 residues long. Germline loops: CDR1 SGHDN, CDR2 FVKESK. V was shortened by 0 bases and J by 4 bases, with 7 bases between the two germline ends.

The count of this clone is one. The gene calls are TRBV2 and TRBJ1-5; 8 bases are a match to TRBD1. V lost 3 bases, J lost 0 bases, and 13 bases stayed unmatched. Germline V gene sequence: CDR1 SNHLY, CDR2 FYNNEI. CDR3 length: 19 amino acids. CDR3 sequence reads: CASSDGTGANLYSNQPQHF. In nucleotides, the CDR3 is TGTGCCAGCAGTGACGGGACAGGAGCCAACCTTTATAGCAATCAGCCCCAGCATTTT.

V usage is TRBV14 and J usage is TRBJ2-7; D is undetermined. CDR1 is SGHDN and CDR2 is FVKESK in the germline V gene. The CDR3 runs 12 residues. Trimming removed 0 bases at V and 6 bases at J, with 6 bases between. CDR3 residues: CASSQDLGEQYF. Written as DNA, the CDR3 is TGTGCCAGCAGCCAAGATCTAGGCGAGCAGTACTTC.

This chain uses TRBV10-3 with TRBJ2-1; TRBD1 aligns across 9 bases. The CDR3 covers 16 residues. The germline V gene encodes CDR1 ENHRY and CDR2 SYGVKD. Trimming cost V 5 bases and J 2 bases; bases outside gene matches: 7. CDR3 region: CAISTRQGDAYNEQFF. CDR3 DNA: TGTGCCATCAGTACCCGACAGGGGGACGCCTACAATGAGCAGTTCTTC.

The V call is TRBV7-9, the J call TRBJ2-1; 8 bases are shared with TRBD2. Trimming at V came to 6 bases and at J to 0 bases, leaving 4 bases not matched to a gene. The CDR3 has 15 residues. In germline, CDR1 is SEHNR, CDR2 FQNEAQ (reference sequence). The CDR3 protein is CASRIAGSSYNEQFF. The DNA of the CDR3 is TGTGCCAGCAGGATAGCGGGAAGCTCCTACAATGAGCAGTTCTTC.

This clone was recorded once. This chain connects TRBV19 to TRBJ1-6, with D hard to call. Germline-derived CDR1 and CDR2 are LNHDA and SQIVND (reference sequence). The CDR3 spans 13 residues. The ends were cut back, 5 bases at V and 10 bases at J, with 12 bases in the middle. The CDR3 loop is CASSSLMGSPLHF. CDR3 DNA: TGTGCCAGTAGTTCCCTGATGGGCTCACCCCTCCACTTT.

The CDR3 DNA is TGTGCCAGCAGCCTCCGACAGGGTTCGTTTGAAAAACTGTTTTTT. Protein product: CASSLRQGSFEKLFF. The chain carries TRBV5-8 and TRBJ1-4; 7 bases align to TRBD1. This CDR3 contains 15 residues. CDR1 and CDR2 (germline): SGHTS, YDEGEE. V trimming: 4 bases; J trimming: 7 bases; junction bases outside the gene matches: 10. Drawing the rest from reference TRBV5-8 and TRBJ1-4, the complete variable domain is EAGVTQSPTHLIKTRGQQATLRCSPISGHTSVYWYQQALGLGLQFLLWYDEGEERNRGNFPPRFSGRQFPNYSSELNVNALELEDSALYLCASSLRQGSFEKLFFGSGTQLSVL.

The chain has TRBV5-1 and TRBJ2-1, with 11 bases that match TRBD2. In germline, CDR1 is SGHRS, CDR2 YFSETQ. This CDR3 is 15 amino acids long. With V trimmed by 3 bases and J by 8 bases, 7 bases remained unmatched. CDR3 sequence (DNA): TGCGCCAGCAGCTGGGGGACTAGCGGTAGGGATGAGCAGTTCTTC. Translating it yields CASSWGTSGRDEQFF.

V usage is TRBV25-1 and J usage is TRBJ2-2; the match to TRBD1 covers 8 bases. CDR3 length: 15 amino acids. Trimming cost V 5 bases and J 4 bases; bases outside gene matches: 6. The germline V gene has CDR1 MGHDK and CDR2 SYGVNS. CDR3 in DNA: TGTGCCAGCAGTTCCCAGGGGGCCGGCACCGGGGAGCTGTTTTTT. Translating gives CASSSQGAGTGELFF.

This clone was recorded at least ten times. The V gene is TRBV19, the J gene TRBJ2-2; the match to TRBD2 covers 7 bases. The germline gives CDR1 LNHDA, CDR2 SQIVND (reference sequence). The CDR3 extends over 16 amino acids. J was trimmed by 6 bases and V by 1 base; bases with no gene match: 8. CDR3 residues: CASSIVGLLGAGELFF. The DNA of the CDR3 is TGTGCCAGTAGTATAGTGGGACTACTGGGCGCCGGGGAGCTGTTTTTT.

The gene calls are TRBV24-1 and TRBJ1-1; 8 bases line up with TRBD1. The V gene's germline CDR1 is KGHDR and CDR2 SFDVKD. The CDR3 spans 17 residues. Germline trimming cut 4 bases from V and 0 bases from J; bases unmatched to any gene: 9. CDR3 amino acids: CATSEGGTGGMNTEAFF. In DNA, the CDR3 is TGTGCCACCAGTGAGGGGGGGACAGGTGGAATGAACACTGAAGCTTTCTTT.

This clone was found once. The chain uses TRBV5-1 and TRBJ2-5; a possible D gene is TRBD2 (5 bases). Germline V gene sequence: CDR1 SGHRS, CDR2 YFSETQ. V lost 4 bases to trimming and J lost 5 bases, with 15 bases between them. This CDR3 has 14 amino acids. In nucleotides, the CDR3 is TGCGCCAGCAGCGCCCACGGGATTGGCGAGACCCAGTACTTC. Amino acids: CASSAHGIGETQYF.

The V gene is TRBV6-5, the J gene TRBJ2-5; no definite D call. Germline V gives CDR1 MNHEY, CDR2 SVGAGI. The V and J ends lost 2 bases and 7 bases respectively, with 11 bases between them. The CDR3 sequence is 13 residues long. The DNA of the CDR3 is TGTGCCAGCAGTTACAACCTCCTAGGGACCCAGTACTTC. Amino acids: CASSYNLLGTQYF.

This chain connects TRBV5-4 to TRBJ1-1, with TRBD1 identical over 8 bases. V shed 4 bases and J 1 base; nucleotides not matched to a gene: 6. This CDR3 is built from 15 residues. Germline V gene sequence: CDR1 SGHNT, CDR2 YYREEE (reference sequence). The CDR3 sequence: CASSPRGQQNTEAFF. In DNA form, the CDR3 reads TGTGCCAGCAGCCCCAGGGGGCAGCAGAACACTGAAGCTTTCTTT.

J is TRBJ1-6 and V is TRBV5-4, with 8 positions matching TRBD1. The CDR3 has 15 residues. After removal of 6 bases from V and 5 bases from J, the junction contained 7 bases not matched to a gene. Germline CDR1 is SGHNT and CDR2 is YYREEE (reference sequence). In DNA, the CDR3 is TGTGCCAGCAAACGGGGACAGGTGAATAATTCACCCCTCCACTTT. Translated, it gives CASKRGQVNNSPLHF.

CDR3 amino acids: CASSQDRFGYEQYF. CDR3 DNA sequence: TGTGCCAGCAGCCAAGACAGGTTCGGCTACGAGCAGTACTTC. The chain couples TRBV7-2 to TRBJ2-7, with a tentative D call TRBD1 (6 bases). This CDR3 is built from 14 residues. Trimming removed 5 bases at V and 3 bases at J, with 14 bases between. Germline-derived CDR1 and CDR2 are SGHTA and FQGNSA.

This clone has just a few counts. The chain couples TRBV15 to TRBJ2-2, with D perhaps matching TRBD1 (6 bases). The germline CDR1 and CDR2 sequences are LNHNV and YYDKDF (reference sequence). V was shortened by 1 base and J by 3 bases, with 12 bases between the two germline ends. The CDR3 consists of 16 residues. CDR3: CATSRGGDTYTGELFF. CDR3 DNA sequence: TGTGCCACCAGCAGAGGTGGGGACACTTACACCGGGGAGCTGTTTTTT.

Only a few counts were recorded for this clone. Other DNA sequences in this specimen translate into the identical CDR3. This rearrangement joins TRBV28 to TRBJ2-4; 9 bases agree with TRBD1. There are 14 residues in the CDR3. CDR1 is MDHEN and CDR2 is SYDVKM in the germline V gene. V was clipped by 8 bases and J by 1 base; unmatched bases: 3. CDR3 residues: CASAGQGAKNIQYF. DNA for the CDR3: TGTGCCAGCGCTGGACAGGGGGCCAAAAACATTCAGTACTTC.